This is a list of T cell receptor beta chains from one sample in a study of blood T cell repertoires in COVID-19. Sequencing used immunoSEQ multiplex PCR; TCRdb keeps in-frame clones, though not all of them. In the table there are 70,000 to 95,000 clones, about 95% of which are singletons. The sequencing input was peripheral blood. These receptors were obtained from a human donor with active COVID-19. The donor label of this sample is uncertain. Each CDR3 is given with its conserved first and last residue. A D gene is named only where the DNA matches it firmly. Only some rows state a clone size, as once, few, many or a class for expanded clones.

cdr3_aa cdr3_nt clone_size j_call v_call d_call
CASSQLLGQGLSPLHF TGTGCCAGCAGCCAACTTCTGGGACAGGGTTTGTCACCCCTCCACTTT once TRBJ1-6 TRBV3-1/TRBV3-2 TRBD1
CASSQEGLTVNTGELFF TGTGCCAGCAGCCAAGAGGGACTTACAGTGAACACCGGGGAGCTGTTTTTT - TRBJ2-2 TRBV4-2 -
CASTQGKLGEQYF TGTGCCAGCACGCAGGGTAAATTGGGCGAGCAGTACTTC - TRBJ2-7 TRBV6-5 -
CASSVLRSSYEQYF TGTGCCAGCAGCGTGCTAAGAAGCTCCTACGAGCAGTACTTC once TRBJ2-7 TRBV7-8 -
CASSAGINTDTQYF TGCGCCAGCAGCGCCGGGATAAACACAGATACGCAGTATTTT - TRBJ2-3 TRBV5-1 -
CASSSGTGSLYEQFF TGTGCCAGCAGTTCAGGGACAGGGTCGTTGTATGAGCAGTTCTTC - TRBJ2-1 TRBV28 TRBD1
CASSAPRASGSHLTNTGELFF TGTGCCAGCAGCGCCCCCCGGGCTAGCGGGAGTCACTTAACCAACACCGGGGAGCTGTTTTTT once TRBJ2-2 TRBV9 TRBD2
CATSFGLGTEAFF TGTGCCACCTCCTTTGGACTGGGCACTGAAGCTTTCTTT - TRBJ1-1 TRBV6-5 -
CASSVAGDRGYEQYF TGTGCCAGCAGCGTAGCCGGCGACAGGGGCTACGAGCAGTACTTC - TRBJ2-7 TRBV9 TRBD1
CASSSGLAGGPREQFF TGTGCCAGCAGCTCGGGACTAGCGGGAGGGCCACGTGAGCAGTTCTTC - TRBJ2-1 TRBV7-2 TRBD2
CASSLSGTGNSPLHF TGTGCCAGCAGCTTATCCGGGACAGGAAATTCACCCCTCCACTTT - TRBJ1-6 TRBV11-1 TRBD1
CAGRGQNTGELFF TGTGCCGGAAGAGGGCAGAACACCGGGGAGCTGTTTTTT - TRBJ2-2 TRBV6-5 -
CASSRGGNSGNTIYF TGTGCCAGCAGTCGGGGGGGCAACTCTGGAAACACCATATATTTT - TRBJ1-3 TRBV27 -
CASSQGVGGSLTGELFF TGTGCCAGCAGCCAAGGGGTGGGCGGGAGCCTCACCGGGGAGCTGTTTTTT - TRBJ2-2 TRBV3-1/TRBV3-2 TRBD2
CASSPRDRGFNEQYF TGTGCCAGCAGCCCCCGGGACAGGGGATTCAACGAGCAGTACTTC - TRBJ2-7 TRBV7-2 TRBD1
CASCWGRRGAGELFF TGTGCCAGCTGTTGGGGGCGGCGGGGGGCCGGGGAGCTGTTTTTT - TRBJ2-2 TRBV2 TRBD2
CASIRLTAGSPLHF TGTGCCAGCATCCGCTTGACCGCGGGCTCACCCCTCCACTTT - TRBJ1-6 TRBV6-4 -
CASSYGQMNTEAFF TGTGCCAGCAGTTACGGGCAGATGAACACTGAAGCTTTCTTT - TRBJ1-1 TRBV6-5 -
CASSRHPGTSGRGDTQYF TGTGCCAGCAGTAGACACCCCGGGACTAGCGGGAGGGGGGATACGCAGTATTTT - TRBJ2-3 TRBV28 TRBD2
CASRRGKLAGAAGELFF TGCGCCAGCAGGAGGGGGAAACTAGCGGGAGCGGCCGGGGAGCTGTTTTTT - TRBJ2-2 TRBV10-2 TRBD2
CASSYQGLAGGGGYF TGTGCCAGCAGTTACCAGGGACTAGCGGGAGGGGGAGGGTATTTT once TRBJ2-3 TRBV6-6 TRBD2
CASSRTGASYEQYF TGTGCCAGCAGTCGGACAGGGGCGTCCTACGAGCAGTACTTC once TRBJ2-7 TRBV7-8 TRBD1
CASSIVPTGRAAYEQYF TGTGCCAGTAGTATCGTCCCTACGGGCAGGGCTGCCTACGAGCAGTACTTC - TRBJ2-7 TRBV19 -
CSASGTGGSNQPQHF TGCAGTGCTAGTGGTACAGGGGGTAGCAATCAGCCCCAGCATTTT - TRBJ1-5 TRBV20-1 TRBD1
CASSIGGQGWSQETQYF TGTGCCAGTAGTATAGGGGGACAGGGATGGTCCCAAGAGACCCAGTACTTC - TRBJ2-5 TRBV19 TRBD1
CASSLGTGALNQPQHF TGTGCCAGCAGTTTGGGGACAGGGGCCCTGAATCAGCCCCAGCATTTT - TRBJ1-5 TRBV5-6 TRBD1
CASNSGTGDKKTQYF TGCGCCAGCAACTCCGGGACAGGGGATAAGAAGACCCAGTACTTC - TRBJ2-5 TRBV5-1 TRBD1
CASSFSPAGRNSPLHF TGTGCCAGCAGTTTTTCTCCGGCAGGGCGTAATTCACCCCTCCACTTT once TRBJ1-6 TRBV27 -
CASSSLGQGDSPLHF TGTGCCAGTAGTTCTTTAGGACAGGGTGATTCACCCCTCCACTTT - TRBJ1-6 TRBV19 TRBD1
CASSLPGRDNSPLHF TGTGCCAGCTCCCTCCCGGGGAGAGATAATTCACCCCTCCACTTT once TRBJ1-6 TRBV18 -
CASNSGGASYEQYF TGCGCCAGCAACAGCGGGGGGGCCTCCTACGAGCAGTACTTC - TRBJ2-7 TRBV5-1 TRBD2
CAITAGLGEQFF TGTGCCATCACGGCGGGACTAGGCGAGCAGTTCTTC - TRBJ2-1 TRBV10-3 TRBD2
CASWGLAGVVEQYF TGTGCCAGCTGGGGGCTAGCGGGAGTCGTCGAGCAGTACTTC - TRBJ2-7 TRBV28 TRBD2
CASRLEGKEGYEQYF TGTGCCAGCCGCTTAGAAGGAAAGGAGGGCTACGAGCAGTACTTC - TRBJ2-7 TRBV6-5 -
CSVGTSGGSYEQYF TGCAGCGTTGGGACTAGCGGGGGCTCCTACGAGCAGTACTTC - TRBJ2-7 TRBV29-1 TRBD2
CASSLVRRGETQYF TGTGCCAGCAGCTTAGTTCGGCGAGGGGAGACCCAGTACTTC - TRBJ2-5 TRBV7-2 -
CASGSRISRGAETQYF TGTGCCAGCGGGTCTCGGATTAGCAGGGGGGCAGAGACCCAGTACTTC - TRBJ2-5 TRBV7-9 -
CASTNDADSINYGYTF TGTGCCAGTACCAACGACGCGGACAGCATTAACTATGGCTACACCTTC - TRBJ1-2 TRBV28 -
CASSPRDNYYGYTF TGTGCCAGCAGCCCCCGGGACAACTACTATGGCTACACCTTC - TRBJ1-2 TRBV7-9 -
CASSDEAGGPNEQYF TGTGCCAGCAGCGACGAAGCGGGAGGGCCAAACGAGCAGTACTTC - TRBJ2-7 TRBV9 TRBD2
CASSSIGRSGNTIYF TGTGCCAGCAGCTCAATAGGGAGGTCTGGAAACACCATATATTTT - TRBJ1-3 TRBV28 -
CASSRLRGANVLTF TGTGCCAGCAGCCGCCTGCGGGGGGCCAACGTCCTGACTTTC once TRBJ2-6 TRBV5-6 -
CASSPMGEGRTEAFF TGTGCCAGCAGTCCTATGGGGGAAGGGAGGACTGAAGCTTTCTTT - TRBJ1-1 TRBV25-1 -
CASSSDIPGTSGRYEQYF TGTGCCAGCAGCTCCGATATCCCCGGGACTAGCGGGCGCTACGAGCAGTACTTC - TRBJ2-7 TRBV7-2 TRBD2
CASSLGGQPYGYTF TGTGCCAGCAGCTTGGGTGGACAGCCCTATGGCTACACCTTC - TRBJ1-2 TRBV5-5 -